One and the same sample provided the 23 T cell receptor beta chains below, sequenced in a study of shared clonotypes between healthy human individuals. The repertoire was sequenced with immunoSEQ multiplex PCR; TCRdb's copy has only in-frame clones and lacks some. Of a few million clones listed, less than 95% are singletons. The source material was naive CD4+ T cells from PBMCs. Indicated subset: CD45RA+ positively selected. These receptors were taken from a man aged 18-30 years in good health. Some clones in this sample may be carry-over from other donors' samples.

This clone was detected only once. CDR3 sequence: CSFPGGEGTEAFF. DNA for the CDR3: TGCAGCTTCCCCGGGGGGGAGGGCACTGAAGCTTTCTTT. V and J are TRBV29-1 and TRBJ1-1, with D possibly TRBD1 on 5 matching bases. In germline, CDR1 is SQVTM, CDR2 ANQGSEA. V was clipped by 8 bases and J by 4 bases, with 17 bases between them. The CDR3 is made up of 13 amino acids.

The chain employs TRBV4-2 and TRBJ1-3; D gene uncertain. The CDR3 has 14 amino acids. V gave up 0 bases and J gave up 0 bases, with 3 bases separating them. Germline loops: CDR1 LGHNA, CDR2 YNFKEQ. CDR3 in amino acids: CASSQDSSGNTIYF. The CDR3 DNA reads TGTGCCAGCAGCCAAGACAGCTCTGGAAACACCATATATTTT.

The rearrangement joins TRBV19 to TRBJ2-7, with TRBD2 matching 9 bases. There are 16 residues in the CDR3. J lost 3 bases, V lost 3 bases, and 9 bases had no gene match. Germline assignment: CDR1 LNHDA and CDR2 SQIVND (reference sequence). The CDR3, as DNA: TGTGCCAGTAGTATGCATCGCGGGAGGGCCCTCTACGAGCAGTACTTC. Protein: CASSMHRGRALYEQYF.

This chain joins TRBV2 and TRBJ2-3; TRBD2 aligns across 7 bases. CDR3 length: 16 amino acids. V was pared by 6 bases and J by 3 bases, with 12 bases of the junction left unmatched. Germline loops: CDR1 SNHLY, CDR2 FYNNEI. The CDR3, as DNA: TGTGCCAGCAGACCTCGACTAGCTATGCATACAGATACGCAGTATTTT. Amino acid sequence: CASRPRLAMHTDTQYF.

The chain is built from TRBV9 and TRBJ1-2; 8 nucleotides align to TRBD1. The trim removed 4 bases at V and 0 bases at J, leaving 8 bases unmatched. This CDR3 comprises 16 residues. Germline V gene data show CDR1 as SGDLS and CDR2 as YYNGEE. The CDR3 bases are TGTGCCAGCAGCCCCGACGGGGGACAGGCTAACTATGGCTACACCTTC. It translates to CASSPDGGQANYGYTF.

The rearrangement links TRBV7-8 to TRBJ2-7; D is undetermined. The germline V and J ends were trimmed by 0 bases and 2 bases, with 11 bases remaining between them. Germline values: CDR1 SGHVS, CDR2 FQNEAQ. The length of the CDR3 is 15 residues. The CDR3 nucleotides are TGTGCCAGCAGCTTAGCCAGACGGAGACCCTACGAGCAGTACTTC. Protein sequence: CASSLARRRPYEQYF. Combining the CDR3 with reference TRBV7-8 and TRBJ2-7 gives the whole variable domain GAGVSQSPRYKVAKRGQDVALRCDPISGHVSLFWYQQALGQGPEFLTYFQNEAQLDKSGLPSDRFFAERPEGSVSTLKIQRTQQEDSAVYLCASSLARRRPYEQYFGPGTRLTVT.

The chain carries TRBV18 and TRBJ2-3; no definite D call. Germline lookup yields CDR1 KGHSH and CDR2 LQKENI. The CDR3 length is 15 residues. Trimming took off 2 bases at V and 8 bases at J, with 17 bases between the two ends. CDR3 DNA: TGTGCCAGCTCACCATCATCCGATGCTTCGGCTACGCAGTATTTT. It yields the protein CASSPSSDASATQYF.

V usage is TRBV6-6 and J usage is TRBJ2-7, with D possibly TRBD2 on 6 matching bases. V was trimmed by 0 bases and J by 5 bases, leaving 11 bases between them. The CDR3 loop spans 14 amino acids. CDR1 MNHNY and CDR2 SVGAGI come from the germline V gene (reference sequence). The CDR3: CASSYSGTPDEQYF. In DNA form, the CDR3 reads TGTGCCAGCAGTTACTCCGGGACTCCCGACGAGCAGTACTTC.

The chain recombines TRBV6-1 with TRBJ2-3; TRBD2 matches at 8 bases. CDR3 length: 15 residues. Germline V lookup: CDR1 MNHNS, CDR2 SASEGT. The ends lost 5 bases at V and 3 bases at J; junction bases unmatched: 7. This CDR3 reads CASSTTSGWTDTQYF. DNA for the CDR3: TGTGCCAGCAGTACAACTAGCGGTTGGACAGATACGCAGTATTTT.

This clone was seen just once. This chain links TRBV30 with TRBJ1-5, with D tentatively TRBD1 (6 bases). There are 17 residues in the CDR3. The germline V gene encodes CDR1 GTSNPN and CDR2 SVGIG (reference sequence). The germline V and J ends were trimmed by 0 bases and 2 bases, with 17 bases remaining between them. The CDR3 DNA follows: TGTGCCTGGAGTGTAGGTTACCAGGGGCTAGGCAATCAGCCCCAGCATTTT. Its translation: CAWSVGYQGLGNQPQHF.

This chain uses TRBV6-1 with TRBJ2-1; 8 bases agree with TRBD1. CDR3 size: 14 residues. Germline-derived CDR1 and CDR2 are MNHNS and SASEGT. The ends lost 4 bases at V and 10 bases at J; junction bases unmatched: 9. Here the CDR3 reads CASSGGQGPWEQFF. Here the CDR3 DNA reads TGTGCCAGCAGTGGAGGACAGGGACCATGGGAGCAGTTCTTC.

The chain is built from TRBV4-1 and TRBJ2-1; TRBD1 matches 7 bases. The CDR3 is made up of 13 amino acids. Trimming at V came to 4 bases and at J to 7 bases, leaving 4 bases not matched to a gene. The germline V gene has CDR1 MGHRA and CDR2 YSYEKL. The CDR3 here is CASSRQGSNEQFF. CDR3 nucleotides: TGCGCCAGCAGCCGACAGGGATCTAATGAGCAGTTCTTC.

The chain couples TRBV2 to TRBJ1-1, with TRBD1 as a possible D gene (6 bases). V was shortened by 11 bases and J by 0 bases, with 16 bases between the two germline ends. CDR1 is SNHLY and CDR2 is FYNNEI in the germline V gene. The CDR3 has 14 residues. CDR3 amino acids: CAGKGEIMNTEAFF. In DNA form, the CDR3 reads TGTGCCGGGAAGGGGGAGATCATGAACACTGAAGCTTTCTTT.

The chain couples TRBV9 to TRBJ2-7; D might be TRBD1 or TRBD2, each matching 5 bases. The CDR3 covers 14 residues. V lost 4 bases, J lost 1 base, and 12 bases lay in between. The germline gives CDR1 SGDLS, CDR2 YYNGEE. CDR3 DNA: TGTGCCAGCAGCATCCGGGACGGGTCCTACGAGCAGTACTTC. Residues: CASSIRDGSYEQYF.

This sequence joins TRBV21-1 and TRBJ1-5. TRBV21-1 is noted as a pseudogene. There are 16 residues in the CDR3. This CDR3 is CASSKVYAGSNQPQHF. CDR3 nucleotides: TGTGCCAGCAGCAAAGTTTATGCGGGTAGCAATCAGCCCCAGCATTTT.

This chain joins TRBV6-5 and TRBJ1-3, with 8 bases fitting TRBD1. This CDR3 region has 15 residues. Germline CDR1 MNHEY, CDR2 SVGAGI. Trimming at V came to 6 bases and at J to 0 bases, leaving 4 bases not matched to a gene. CDR3 region: CASRDRADSGNTIYF. The CDR3 DNA reads as TGTGCCAGCAGGGACAGGGCCGACTCTGGAAACACCATATATTTT.

V usage is TRBV4-3 and J usage is TRBJ1-5, with unresolved D. Deletions cut 3 bases from V and 6 bases from J, with 18 bases between. This CDR3 contains 16 residues. Germline-derived CDR1 and CDR2 are LGHNA and YSLEER. DNA of the CDR3: TGCGCCAGCAGCCAGGAGGTTTCACTAGGTCCTCAGCCCCAGCATTTT. Its protein product is CASSQEVSLGPQPQHF.

A note on this clone: Other DNA variants within this sample encode the same CDR3. V gene TRBV6-5 combines with J gene TRBJ1-3, with D unresolved. In germline, CDR1 is MNHEY, CDR2 SVGAGI. V gave up 4 bases and J gave up 4 bases, with 5 bases separating them. The CDR3 contains 12 residues. In nucleotides, the CDR3 is TGTGCCAGCAGTTCGCAAGGAAACACCATATATTTT. This codes for CASSSQGNTIYF.

Only a few counts were recorded for this clone. V usage is TRBV11-2 and J usage is TRBJ1-1; D not certain. The CDR3 is 12 amino acids. Germline V gene data show CDR1 as SGHAT and CDR2 as FQNNGV. Trimming took off 7 bases at V and 3 bases at J, with 9 bases between the two ends. For the CDR3, the DNA is TGTGCCAGCACCTTGAAGGACACTGAAGCTTTCTTT. Its translation: CASTLKDTEAFF.

This chain links TRBV5-8 with TRBJ2-3, with 16 bases that match TRBD2. V lost 4 bases and J lost 2; bases outside the gene matches: 7. This CDR3 is 18 amino acids long. Germline lookup yields CDR1 SGHTS and CDR2 YDEGEE. The CDR3: CASSRGLAGGHPTDTQYF. CDR3 in DNA: TGTGCCAGCAGCCGGGGACTAGCGGGAGGGCACCCCACAGATACGCAGTATTTT.

J is TRBJ2-2 and V is TRBV5-4; 11 bases are shared with TRBD1. There are 16 residues in the CDR3. The ends lost 3 bases at V and 2 bases at J; junction bases unmatched: 3. Per the germline V gene, CDR1 is SGHNT and CDR2 is YYREEE (reference sequence). The CDR3 sequence: CASSSGQGVNTGELFF. CDR3 sequence (DNA): TGTGCCAGCAGCTCGGGACAGGGGGTCAACACCGGGGAGCTGTTTTTT.

This clone was found a few times. The chain joins TRBV6-1 to TRBJ1-2; 7 bases map to TRBD1. CDR1 and CDR2 (germline): MNHNS, SASEGT. The CDR3 has 14 residues. Germline trimming cut 4 bases from V and 6 bases from J; bases unmatched to any gene: 8. The CDR3 bases are TGTGCCAGCAGTGCACGACGACAGGGCAATGGCTACACCTTC. This encodes CASSARRQGNGYTF.

The chain joins TRBV7-2 to TRBJ2-1; TRBD2 might be the D (6 bases). The CDR3 contains 16 residues. CDR1 is SGHTA, CDR2 FQGNSA, per germline. Trimming left V 4 bases short and J 3 bases short, with 16 bases between. The CDR3 loop is CASSSTVGLLYNEQFF. The CDR3 nucleotides are TGTGCCAGCAGCTCCACCGTGGGACTCCTCTACAATGAGCAGTTCTTC.